The sequence of this T cell receptor beta chain was determined in a study of cytomegalovirus exposure and HLA in healthy donors. Trimming cost V 5 bases and J 5 bases, with 9 bases left between them. CDR1 is DFQATT, CDR2 SNEGSKA, per germline (reference sequence). This CDR3 has 11 residues. As concerns this clone: What it recognizes is unknown.

Primers for the PCR totalled 60 Vbeta and 13 Jbeta. The assay was immunoSEQ multiplex PCR, and TCRdb's table has in-frame clones only and misses some. The sample includes more than 70,000 clones, 70% of them seen just once. Participants comprised healthy donors of bone marrow. Notes on the study in general: Confirmation was obtained in vitro that three CMV-associated chains are specific for CMV antigens. Rare sequences made up most TCRs, while some public TCRs were found in many donors. Immune exposure information comprised only CMV serostatus.

The sequenced sample consisted of PBMCs. This chain connects TRBV20-1 to TRBJ1-2; no reliable D call. This clonotype originated in a woman aged 45-59 years in good health and CMV-seropositive. This CDR3 is CSASSGYGYTF. The CDR3 DNA reads as TGCAGTGCTTCTAGCGGATATGGCTACACCTTC.